These T cell receptor beta chains were read from a single sample in a study of cytomegalovirus exposure and HLA in healthy donors. Clones were read by immunoSEQ multiplex PCR, and TCRdb kept only the in-frame ones, dropping some. There are roughly 180,000 clones in the sample; 77% occur only once, and roughly 1.4% lies in the top ten. Sequencing was performed on PBMCs. These receptor sequences come from a woman in her twenties or thirties in good health and CMV-seropositive. CDR3s include the opening cysteine and the closing phenylalanine or tryptophan. D genes are given only for firm matches. Rows give clone size only sometimes, using once, few, many, or a class for an expanded clone.

-	-	TRBV7-9	TRBJ2-7	TGTGCCAGCAGCTTAGATACTACCTCCTACGAGCAGTACTTC	CASSLDTTSYEQYF
-	-	TRBV7-8	TRBJ2-2	TGTGCCAGCAGCTTAGGGAGCCTGACCGGGGAGCTGTTTTTT	CASSLGSLTGELFF
-	-	TRBV13	TRBJ2-3	TGTGCCAGCAGTCCAGGGTCAGATACGCAGTATTTT	CASSPGSDTQYF
TRBD1	-	TRBV7-2	TRBJ2-1	TGTGCCAGCAGCTTAGTCATAGGGACAGGGGCAAATGAGCAGTTCTTC	CASSLVIGTGANEQFF
-	-	TRBV30	TRBJ1-1	TGTGCCTGGGAGCGTAACAGGGACACTGAAGCTTTCTTT	CAWERNRDTEAFF
-	-	TRBV12-5	TRBJ1-5	TGTGCTAGTGGGCAAGGACAGTATAGCAATCAGCCCCAGCATTTT	CASGQGQYSNQPQHF
-	-	TRBV30	TRBJ2-1	TGTGCCTGGACTAGAGATGTGTCCTACAATGAGCAGTTCTTC	CAWTRDVSYNEQFF
-	-	TRBV19	TRBJ1-1	TGTGCCAGTAGTATCTTTAAGAACACTGAAGCTTTCTTT	CASSIFKNTEAFF
TRBD1	once	TRBV2	TRBJ2-7	TGTGCCAGCAGTGAAGCCCTAGGGATTCTGGGACAGGGGGCCTACGAGCAGTACTTC	CASSEALGILGQGAYEQYF
-	-	TRBV6-1	TRBJ1-2	TGTGCCAGCGGTAGTTTTCATTCGGTCGGTGGCTACACCTTC	CASGSFHSVGGYTF
-	-	TRBV10-3	TRBJ1-5	TGTGCCATCAGCTCAGGGTTCACGAGAGAACCCCAGCATTTT	CAISSGFTREPQHF
-	-	TRBV7-2	TRBJ2-2	TGTGCCAGCAGCACTCACAGGGACACCGGGGAGCTGTTTTTT	CASSTHRDTGELFF
-	-	TRBV7-9	TRBJ2-2	TGTGCCAGCAGCTTGGGCCGGGAAATCGGCGGGGAGCTGTTTTTT	CASSLGREIGGELFF
-	-	TRBV30	TRBJ1-1	TGTGCCTGGAGTGTACTCGGGGAAGGCCTGAACACTGAAGCTTTCTTT	CAWSVLGEGLNTEAFF
-	-	TRBV11-3	TRBJ2-1	TGTGCCAGCAGCACTATAGCGAATGAGCAGTTCTTC	CASSTIANEQFF
-	few	TRBV4-1	TRBJ1-2	TGCGCCAGCAGCCCCAAACAGGGACCCCTAGCTAACTATGGCTACACCTTC	CASSPKQGPLANYGYTF
TRBD1	-	TRBV2	TRBJ1-1	TGTGCCAGCAGTCTACACCGGGACAGCATGAACACTGAAGCTTTCTTT	CASSLHRDSMNTEAFF
-	few	TRBV7-2	TRBJ2-3	TGTGCCAGCAGATTAGGGTCCGGGTCGCAGTATTTT	CASRLGSGSQYF
TRBD2	-	TRBV28	TRBJ2-7	TGTGCCAGCAAAAGACTAGCGGGAGCCTACGAGCAGTACTTC	CASKRLAGAYEQYF
TRBD1	-	TRBV4-2	TRBJ2-7	TGTGCCAGCAGCCAAGATACGACAGGGGCCTCCTACGAGCAGTACTTC	CASSQDTTGASYEQYF
TRBD1	-	TRBV5-1	TRBJ1-2	TGCGCCAGCAGCCCTCTCCAACCTGGGACAGGGGGCCGTGGCTACACCTTC	CASSPLQPGTGGRGYTF